The TCR beta chain described here comes from a study of T cell repertoires in cytomegalovirus infection. The CDR3 extends over 14 amino acids. With 5 bases clipped from V and 3 bases from J, the junction kept 7 bases outside the gene matches. CDR1 SGHTA and CDR2 FQGNSA come from the germline V gene. TCRdb re-called the reads through MiXCR, storing one row per CDR3 protein. This repertoire shows about 130,000 distinct CDR3 sequences, approximately 8.8% found once; its top ten account for about a tenth. Ten or more counts support this clonotype. What it binds is not known. Overall study findings and caveats: HLA-C-restricted TCR beta clonotypes specific for CMV led the ex vivo response. There were carriers of CMV plus the relevant HLA, and cumulative public TCR beta family frequency identified them.

This chain joins TRBV7-2 and TRBJ2-7; 7 nucleotides agree with TRBD1. The specimen was PBMCs. The receptor was derived from a human donor in good health (CMV status not recorded). Some clones in this sample may be carry-over from other donors' samples. The CDR3 region is CASSKAGTDYEQYF. The CDR3 region has the DNA TGTGCCAGCAGCAAAGCCGGGACAGACTACGAGCAGTACTTC.